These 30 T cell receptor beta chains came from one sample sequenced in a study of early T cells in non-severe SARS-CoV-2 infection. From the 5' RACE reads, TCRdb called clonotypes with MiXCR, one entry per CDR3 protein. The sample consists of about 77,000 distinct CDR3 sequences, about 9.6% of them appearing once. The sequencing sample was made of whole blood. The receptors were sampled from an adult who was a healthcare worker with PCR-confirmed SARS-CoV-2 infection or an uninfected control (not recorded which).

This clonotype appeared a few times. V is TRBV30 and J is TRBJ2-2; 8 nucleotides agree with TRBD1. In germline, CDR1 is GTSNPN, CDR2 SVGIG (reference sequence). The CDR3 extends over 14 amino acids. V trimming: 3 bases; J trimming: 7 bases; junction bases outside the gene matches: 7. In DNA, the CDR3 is TGTGCCTGGAGAGGGACAGGTACCCACGGGGAGCTGTTTTTT. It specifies CAWRGTGTHGELFF. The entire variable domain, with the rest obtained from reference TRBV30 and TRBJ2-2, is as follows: SQTIHQWPATLVQPVGSPLSLECTVEGTSNPNLYWYRQAAGRGLQLLFYSVGIGQISSEVPQNLSASRPQDRQFILSSKKLLLSDSGFYLCAWRGTGTHGELFFGEGSRLTVL.

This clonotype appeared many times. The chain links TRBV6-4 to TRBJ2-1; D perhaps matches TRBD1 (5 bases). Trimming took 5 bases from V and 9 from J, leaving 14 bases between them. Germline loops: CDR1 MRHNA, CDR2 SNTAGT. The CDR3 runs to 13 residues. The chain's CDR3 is CASSPYPQGEQFF. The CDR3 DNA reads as TGTGCCAGCAGTCCATACCCCCAGGGTGAGCAGTTCTTC.

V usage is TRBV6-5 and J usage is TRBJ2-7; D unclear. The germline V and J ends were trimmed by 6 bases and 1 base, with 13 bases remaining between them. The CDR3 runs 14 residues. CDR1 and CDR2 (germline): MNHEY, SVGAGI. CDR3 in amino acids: CASSSELGSYEQYF. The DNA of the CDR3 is TGTGCCAGCAGCTCCGAGCTGGGGTCCTACGAGCAGTACTTC.

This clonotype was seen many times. The CDR3 DNA reads as TGCGCCAGCAGCTTGGCCGGGGGTACTAATGAAAAACTGTTTTTT. It specifies CASSLAGGTNEKLFF. This rearrangement joins TRBV5-1 to TRBJ1-4, with D possibly being TRBD1 (5 bases). Germline values: CDR1 SGHRS, CDR2 YFSETQ. V lost 0 bases, J lost 2 bases, and 8 bases lay in between. The CDR3 has 15 amino acids.

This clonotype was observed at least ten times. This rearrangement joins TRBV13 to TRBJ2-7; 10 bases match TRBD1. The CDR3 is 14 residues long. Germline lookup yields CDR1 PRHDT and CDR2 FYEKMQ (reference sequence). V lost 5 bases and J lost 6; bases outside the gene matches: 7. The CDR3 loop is CASSADRGRVEQYF. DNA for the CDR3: TGTGCCAGCAGCGCAGACAGGGGGCGCGTCGAGCAGTACTTC. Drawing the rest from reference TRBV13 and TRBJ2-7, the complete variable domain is AAGVIQSPRHLIKEKRETATLKCYPIPRHDTVYWYQQGPGQDPQFLISFYEKMQSDKGSIPDRFSAQQFSDYHSELNMSSLELGDSALYFCASSADRGRVEQYFGPGTRLTVT.

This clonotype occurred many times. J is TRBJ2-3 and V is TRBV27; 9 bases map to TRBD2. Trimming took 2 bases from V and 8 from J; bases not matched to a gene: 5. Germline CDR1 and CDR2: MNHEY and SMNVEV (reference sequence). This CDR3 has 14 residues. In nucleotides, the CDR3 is TGTGCCAGCAGTTTACTAGCGGGGACTATTACGCAGTATTTT. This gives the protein CASSLLAGTITQYF.

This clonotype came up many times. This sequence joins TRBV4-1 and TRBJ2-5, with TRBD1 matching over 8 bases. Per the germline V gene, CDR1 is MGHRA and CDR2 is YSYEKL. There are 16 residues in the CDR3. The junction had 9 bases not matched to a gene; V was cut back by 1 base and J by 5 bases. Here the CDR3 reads CASSQGTGLNTETQYF. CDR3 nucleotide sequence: TGCGCCAGCAGCCAAGGGACAGGGCTTAATACGGAGACCCAGTACTTC.

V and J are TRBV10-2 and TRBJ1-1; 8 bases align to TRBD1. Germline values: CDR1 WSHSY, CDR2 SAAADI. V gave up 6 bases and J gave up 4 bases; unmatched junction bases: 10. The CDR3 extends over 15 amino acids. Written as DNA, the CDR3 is TGCGCCAGCAGATATGGGACAGGTGGAAGCACTGAAGCTTTCTTT. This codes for CASRYGTGGSTEAFF.

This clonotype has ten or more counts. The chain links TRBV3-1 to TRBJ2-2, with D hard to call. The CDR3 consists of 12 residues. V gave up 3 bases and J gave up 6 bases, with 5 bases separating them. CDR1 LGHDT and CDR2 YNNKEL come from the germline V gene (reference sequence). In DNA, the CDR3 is TGTGCCAGCAGCCACACGGCCGGGGAGCTGTTTTTT. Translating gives CASSHTAGELFF.

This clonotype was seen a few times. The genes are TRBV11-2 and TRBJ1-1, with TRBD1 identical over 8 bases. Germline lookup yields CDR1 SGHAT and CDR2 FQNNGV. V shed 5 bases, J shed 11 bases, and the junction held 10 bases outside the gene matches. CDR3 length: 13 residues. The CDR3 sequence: CASSPPGQADAFF. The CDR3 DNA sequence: TGTGCCAGCAGCCCACCGGGACAGGCCGACGCTTTCTTT. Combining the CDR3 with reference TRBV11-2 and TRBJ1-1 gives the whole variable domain EAGVAQSPRYKIIEKRQSVAFWCNPISGHATLYWYQQILGQGPKLLIQFQNNGVVDDSQLPKDRFSAERLKGVDSTLKIQPAKLEDSAVYLCASSPPGQADAFFGQGTRLTVV.

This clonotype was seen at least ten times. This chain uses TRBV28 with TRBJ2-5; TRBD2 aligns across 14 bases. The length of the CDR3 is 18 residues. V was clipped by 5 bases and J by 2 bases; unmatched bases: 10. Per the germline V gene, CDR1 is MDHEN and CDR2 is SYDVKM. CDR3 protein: CASSLTSGRALRQETQYF. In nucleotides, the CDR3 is TGTGCCAGCAGTCTGACTAGCGGGAGGGCTCTTCGACAAGAGACCCAGTACTTC.

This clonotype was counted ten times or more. CDR3 sequence (DNA): TGTGCCAGCAGTTACAGGAACACTGAAGCTTTCTTT. It is translated as CASSYRNTEAFF. V usage is TRBV6-5 and J usage is TRBJ1-1; D ambiguous. Trimming shortened V by 2 bases and J by 1 base, and 2 bases separated the two germline ends. There are 12 residues in the CDR3. CDR1 is MNHEY, CDR2 SVGAGI, per germline.

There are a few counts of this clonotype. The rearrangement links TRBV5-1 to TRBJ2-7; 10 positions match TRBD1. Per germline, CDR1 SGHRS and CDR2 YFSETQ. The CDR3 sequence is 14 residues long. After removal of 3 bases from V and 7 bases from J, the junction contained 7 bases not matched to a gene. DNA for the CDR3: TGCGCCAGCAGCTGGCGGACAGGGGGTCGAGAGCAGTACTTC. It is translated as CASSWRTGGREQYF.

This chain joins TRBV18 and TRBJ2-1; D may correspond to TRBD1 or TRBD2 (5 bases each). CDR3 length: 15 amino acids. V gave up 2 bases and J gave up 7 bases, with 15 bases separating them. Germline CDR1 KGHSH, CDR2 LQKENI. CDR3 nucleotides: TGTGCCAGCTCACCATCGGGGACGATGGGTAATGAGCAGTTCTTC. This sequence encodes CASSPSGTMGNEQFF.

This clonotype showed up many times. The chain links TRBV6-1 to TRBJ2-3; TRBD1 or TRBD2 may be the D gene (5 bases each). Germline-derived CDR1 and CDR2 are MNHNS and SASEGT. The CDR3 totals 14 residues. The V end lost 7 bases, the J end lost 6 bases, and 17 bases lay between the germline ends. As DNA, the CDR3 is TGTGCCAGCATCCTCAGGGACCCGAGGGATACGCAGTATTTT. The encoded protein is CASILRDPRDTQYF.

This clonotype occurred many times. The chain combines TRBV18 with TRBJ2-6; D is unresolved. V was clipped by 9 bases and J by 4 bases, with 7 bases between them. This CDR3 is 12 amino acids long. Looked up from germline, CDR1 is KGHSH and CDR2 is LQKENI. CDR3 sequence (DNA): TGTGCCAGTAGATCAGGGGCCAACGTCCTGACTTTC. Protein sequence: CASRSGANVLTF.

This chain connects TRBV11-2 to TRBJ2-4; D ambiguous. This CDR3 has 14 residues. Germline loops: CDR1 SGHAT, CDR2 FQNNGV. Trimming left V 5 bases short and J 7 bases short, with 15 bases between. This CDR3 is CASSPTPQGNIQYF. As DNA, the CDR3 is TGTGCCAGCAGCCCCACCCCTCAAGGGAACATTCAGTACTTC.

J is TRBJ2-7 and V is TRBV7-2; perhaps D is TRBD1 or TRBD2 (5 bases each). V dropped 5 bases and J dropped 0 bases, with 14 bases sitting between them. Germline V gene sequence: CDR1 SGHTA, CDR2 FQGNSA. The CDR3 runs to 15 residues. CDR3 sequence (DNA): TGTGCCAGCAGCACAACCGGGACCGGCTCCTACGAGCAGTACTTC. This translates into CASSTTGTGSYEQYF.

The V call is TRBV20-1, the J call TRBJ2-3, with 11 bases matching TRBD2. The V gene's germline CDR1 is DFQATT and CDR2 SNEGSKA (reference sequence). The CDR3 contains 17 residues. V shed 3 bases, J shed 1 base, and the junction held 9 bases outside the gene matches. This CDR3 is CSASGSGRATGTDTQYF. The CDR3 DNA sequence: TGCAGTGCTAGTGGTAGCGGGAGGGCGACTGGCACAGATACGCAGTATTTT.

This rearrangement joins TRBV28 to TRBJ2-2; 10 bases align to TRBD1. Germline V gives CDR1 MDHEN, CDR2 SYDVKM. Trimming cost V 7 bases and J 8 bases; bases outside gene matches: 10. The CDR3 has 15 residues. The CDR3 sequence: CASTKDRGLSGELFF. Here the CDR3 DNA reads TGTGCCAGCACCAAAGACAGGGGGCTTTCAGGGGAGCTGTTTTTT.

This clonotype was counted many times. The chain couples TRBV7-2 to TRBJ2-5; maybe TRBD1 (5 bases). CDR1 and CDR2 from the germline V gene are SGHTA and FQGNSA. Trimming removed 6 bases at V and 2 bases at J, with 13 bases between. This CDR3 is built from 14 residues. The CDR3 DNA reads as TGTGCCAGCAGTAGGATGGGGCGGCAAGAGACCCAGTACTTC. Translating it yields CASSRMGRQETQYF.

Here the CDR3 reads CASSLTGVLIYEQYF. In nucleotides, the CDR3 is TGTGCCAGCAGTTTAACCGGGGTTCTGATCTACGAGCAGTACTTC. The gene calls are TRBV28 and TRBJ2-7; TRBD2 is a possible D gene (5 bases). Trimming took off 2 bases at V and 3 bases at J, with 14 bases between the two ends. The CDR3 has 15 amino acids. Germline V gene data show CDR1 as MDHEN and CDR2 as SYDVKM. Using reference TRBV28 and TRBJ2-7 for the parts outside the CDR3, the full variable domain is DVKVTQSSRYLVKRTGEKVFLECVQDMDHENMFWYRQDPGLGLRLIYFSYDVKMKEKGDIPEGYSVSREKKERFSLILESASTNQTSMYLCASSLTGVLIYEQYFGPGTRLTVT.

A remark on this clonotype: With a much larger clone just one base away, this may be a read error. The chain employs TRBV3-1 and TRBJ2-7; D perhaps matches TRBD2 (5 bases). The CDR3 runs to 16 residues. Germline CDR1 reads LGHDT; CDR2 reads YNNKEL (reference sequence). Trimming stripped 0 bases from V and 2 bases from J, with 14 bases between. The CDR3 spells CASSQDGWRVTYEQYF. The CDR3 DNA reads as TGTGCCAGCAGCCAAGATGGATGGCGGGTAACCTACGAGCAGTACTTC.

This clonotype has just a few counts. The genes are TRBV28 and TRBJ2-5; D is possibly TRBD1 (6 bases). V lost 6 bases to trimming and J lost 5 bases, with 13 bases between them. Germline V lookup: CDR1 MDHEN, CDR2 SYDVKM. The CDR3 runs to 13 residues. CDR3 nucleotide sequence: TGTGCCAGCAGCCGACAGGTCATCGAGACCCAGTACTTC. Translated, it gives CASSRQVIETQYF.

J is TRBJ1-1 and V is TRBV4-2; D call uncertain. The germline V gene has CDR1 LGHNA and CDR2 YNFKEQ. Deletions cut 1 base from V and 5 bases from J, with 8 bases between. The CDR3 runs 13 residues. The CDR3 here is CASSQAHSTEAFF. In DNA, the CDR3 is TGTGCCAGCAGCCAAGCCCATAGTACTGAAGCTTTCTTT.

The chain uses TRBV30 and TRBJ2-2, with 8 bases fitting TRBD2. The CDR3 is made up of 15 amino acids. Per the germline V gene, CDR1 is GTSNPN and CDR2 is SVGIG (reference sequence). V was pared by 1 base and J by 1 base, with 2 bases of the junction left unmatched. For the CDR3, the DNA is TGTGCCTGGAGTGAACTAGCGGAGAACACCGGGGAGCTGTTTTTT. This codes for CAWSELAENTGELFF.

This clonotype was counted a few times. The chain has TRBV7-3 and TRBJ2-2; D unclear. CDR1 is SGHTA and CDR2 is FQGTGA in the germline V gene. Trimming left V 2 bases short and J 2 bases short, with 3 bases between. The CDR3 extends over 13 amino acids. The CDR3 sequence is CASSLSNTGELFF. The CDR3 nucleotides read TGTGCCAGCAGCTTATCTAACACCGGGGAGCTGTTTTTT. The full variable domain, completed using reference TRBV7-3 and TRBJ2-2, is GAGVSQTPSNKVTEKGKYVELRCDPISGHTALYWYRQSLGQGPEFLIYFQGTGAADDSGLPNDRFFAVRPEGSVSTLKIQRTERGDSAVYLCASSLSNTGELFFGEGSRLTVL.

The CDR3, as DNA: TGTGCCAGCAGTGAACTGACGGGTAATTCACCCCTCCACTTT. This translates into CASSELTGNSPLHF. The chain is built from TRBV2 and TRBJ1-6; D remains unclear. CDR1 SNHLY and CDR2 FYNNEI come from the germline V gene. V lost 2 bases, J lost 6 bases, and 8 bases lay in between. The CDR3 contains 14 residues.

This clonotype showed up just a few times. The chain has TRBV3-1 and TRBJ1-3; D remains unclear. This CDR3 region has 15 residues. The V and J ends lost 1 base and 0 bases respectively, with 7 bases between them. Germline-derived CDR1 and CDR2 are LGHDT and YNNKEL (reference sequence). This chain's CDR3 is CASSQGGNSGNTIYF. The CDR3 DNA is TGTGCCAGCAGCCAAGGCGGGAACTCTGGAAACACCATATATTTT.

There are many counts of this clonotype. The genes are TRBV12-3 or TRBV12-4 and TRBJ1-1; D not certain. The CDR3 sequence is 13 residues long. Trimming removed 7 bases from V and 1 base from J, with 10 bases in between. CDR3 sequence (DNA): TGTGCCAGCAAGGAAAGGGAGAACACTGAAGCTTTCTTT. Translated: CASKERENTEAFF.